The sequence of this TCR beta chain was determined in a study of cytomegalovirus exposure and HLA in healthy donors. Regarding the study as a whole: Reportedly, diagnosis of cytomegalovirus status by the classifier showed high specificity and sensitivity. When a later analysis was performed, an Asian-associated ancestry cluster reportedly had fewer N-insertions than the roughly 730-donor mean. When the data were analyzed later, several of the most significant clusters appeared to be linked to common viral pathogens.

The CDR3 sequence is 11 residues long. Germline-derived CDR1 and CDR2 are SGHVS and FQNEAQ. The ends were cut back, 5 bases at V and 6 bases at J, with 7 bases in the middle. The PCR employed 60 Vbeta primers together with 13 Jbeta primers. Here immunoSEQ multiplex PCR was the method, and the copy in TCRdb shows in-frame clones only, minus some. The data show some 120,000 clones, with around 78% seen just once and about 3.5% held by the top ten. Of note for this clone: Its antigen is not identified.

What was sequenced was PBMCs. The V call is TRBV7-8, the J call TRBJ1-2; tentatively, D is TRBD1 (6 bases). The receptor was derived from a man aged 35-49 years in good health and CMV-seronegative. The DNA of the CDR3 is TGTGCCAGCAGCCCAGGGGATGGCTACACCTTC. Translated, it gives CASSPGDGYTF. Filled out from reference TRBV7-8 and TRBJ1-2, the complete variable domain reads GAGVSQSPRYKVAKRGQDVALRCDPISGHVSLFWYQQALGQGPEFLTYFQNEAQLDKSGLPSDRFFAERPEGSVSTLKIQRTQQEDSAVYLCASSPGDGYTFGSGTRLTVV.